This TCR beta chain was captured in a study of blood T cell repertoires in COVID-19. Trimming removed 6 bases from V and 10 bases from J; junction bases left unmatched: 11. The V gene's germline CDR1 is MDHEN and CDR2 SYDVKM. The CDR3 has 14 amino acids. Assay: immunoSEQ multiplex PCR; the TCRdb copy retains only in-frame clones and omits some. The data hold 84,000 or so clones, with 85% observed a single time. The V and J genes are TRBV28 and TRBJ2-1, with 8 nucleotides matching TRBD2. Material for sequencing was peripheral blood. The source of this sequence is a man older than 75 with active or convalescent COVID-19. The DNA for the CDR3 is TGTGCCAGCAGACCAGCGGGGGCACTAATGGAGCAGTTCTTC. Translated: CASRPAGALMEQFF.